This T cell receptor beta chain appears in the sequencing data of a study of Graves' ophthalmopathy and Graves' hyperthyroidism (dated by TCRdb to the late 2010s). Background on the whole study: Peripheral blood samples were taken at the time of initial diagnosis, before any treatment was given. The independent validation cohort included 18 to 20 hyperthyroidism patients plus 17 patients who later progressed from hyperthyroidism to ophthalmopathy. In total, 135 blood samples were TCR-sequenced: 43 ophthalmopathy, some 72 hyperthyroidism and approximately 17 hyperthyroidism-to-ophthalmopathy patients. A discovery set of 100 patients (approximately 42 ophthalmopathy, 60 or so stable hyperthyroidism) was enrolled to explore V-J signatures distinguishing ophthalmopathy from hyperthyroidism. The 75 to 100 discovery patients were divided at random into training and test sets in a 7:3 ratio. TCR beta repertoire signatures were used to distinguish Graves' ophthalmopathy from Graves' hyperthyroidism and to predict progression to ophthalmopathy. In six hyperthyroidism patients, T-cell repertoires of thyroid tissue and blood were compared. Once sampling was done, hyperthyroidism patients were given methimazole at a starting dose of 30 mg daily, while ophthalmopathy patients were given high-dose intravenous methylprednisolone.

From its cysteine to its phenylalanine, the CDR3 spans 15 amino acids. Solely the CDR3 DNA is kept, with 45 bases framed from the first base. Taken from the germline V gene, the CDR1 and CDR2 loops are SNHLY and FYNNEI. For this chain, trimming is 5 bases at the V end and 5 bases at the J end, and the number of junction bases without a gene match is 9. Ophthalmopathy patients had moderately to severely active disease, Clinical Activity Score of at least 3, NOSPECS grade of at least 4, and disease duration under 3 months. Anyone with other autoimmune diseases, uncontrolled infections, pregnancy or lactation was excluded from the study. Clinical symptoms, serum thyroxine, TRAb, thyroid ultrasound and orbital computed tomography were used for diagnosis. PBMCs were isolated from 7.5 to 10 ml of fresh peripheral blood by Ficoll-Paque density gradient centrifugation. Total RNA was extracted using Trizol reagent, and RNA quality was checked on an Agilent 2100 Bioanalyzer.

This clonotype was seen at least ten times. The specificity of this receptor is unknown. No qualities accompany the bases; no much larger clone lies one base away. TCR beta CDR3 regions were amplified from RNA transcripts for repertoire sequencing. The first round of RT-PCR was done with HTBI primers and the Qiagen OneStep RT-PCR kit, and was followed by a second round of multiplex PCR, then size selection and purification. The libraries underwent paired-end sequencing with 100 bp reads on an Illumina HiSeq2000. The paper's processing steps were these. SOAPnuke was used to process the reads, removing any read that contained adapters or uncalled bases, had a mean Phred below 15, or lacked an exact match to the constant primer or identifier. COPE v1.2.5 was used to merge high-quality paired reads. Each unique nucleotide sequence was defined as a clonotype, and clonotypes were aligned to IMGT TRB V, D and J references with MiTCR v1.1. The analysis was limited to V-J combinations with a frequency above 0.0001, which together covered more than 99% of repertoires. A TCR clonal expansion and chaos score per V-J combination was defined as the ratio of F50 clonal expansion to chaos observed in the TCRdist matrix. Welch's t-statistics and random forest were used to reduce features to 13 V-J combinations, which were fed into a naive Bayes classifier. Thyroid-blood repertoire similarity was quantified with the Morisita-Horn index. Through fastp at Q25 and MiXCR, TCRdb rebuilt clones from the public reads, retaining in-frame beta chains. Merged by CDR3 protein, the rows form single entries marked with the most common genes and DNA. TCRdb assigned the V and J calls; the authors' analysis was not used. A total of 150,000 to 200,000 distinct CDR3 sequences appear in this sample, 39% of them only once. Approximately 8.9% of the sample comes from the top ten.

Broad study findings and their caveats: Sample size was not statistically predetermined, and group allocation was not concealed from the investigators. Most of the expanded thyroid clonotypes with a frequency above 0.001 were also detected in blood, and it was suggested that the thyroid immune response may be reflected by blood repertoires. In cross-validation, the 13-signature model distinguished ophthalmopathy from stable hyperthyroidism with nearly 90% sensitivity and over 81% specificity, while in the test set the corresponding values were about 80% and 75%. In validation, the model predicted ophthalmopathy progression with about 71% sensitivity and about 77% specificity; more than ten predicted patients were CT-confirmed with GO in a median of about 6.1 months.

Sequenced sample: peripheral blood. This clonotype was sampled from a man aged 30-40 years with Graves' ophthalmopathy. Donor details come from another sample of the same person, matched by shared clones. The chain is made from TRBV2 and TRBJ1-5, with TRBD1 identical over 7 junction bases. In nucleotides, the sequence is TGTGCCAGCAGTTACCGACAGGGAGAATATCAGCCCCAGCATTTT. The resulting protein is CASSYRQGEYQPQHF. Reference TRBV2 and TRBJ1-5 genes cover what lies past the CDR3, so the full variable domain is EPEVTQTPSHQVTQMGQEVILRCVPISNHLYFYWYRQILGQKVEFLVSFYNNEISEKSEIFDDQFSVERPDGSNFTLKIRSTKLEDSAMYFCASSYRQGEYQPQHFGDGTRLSIL.